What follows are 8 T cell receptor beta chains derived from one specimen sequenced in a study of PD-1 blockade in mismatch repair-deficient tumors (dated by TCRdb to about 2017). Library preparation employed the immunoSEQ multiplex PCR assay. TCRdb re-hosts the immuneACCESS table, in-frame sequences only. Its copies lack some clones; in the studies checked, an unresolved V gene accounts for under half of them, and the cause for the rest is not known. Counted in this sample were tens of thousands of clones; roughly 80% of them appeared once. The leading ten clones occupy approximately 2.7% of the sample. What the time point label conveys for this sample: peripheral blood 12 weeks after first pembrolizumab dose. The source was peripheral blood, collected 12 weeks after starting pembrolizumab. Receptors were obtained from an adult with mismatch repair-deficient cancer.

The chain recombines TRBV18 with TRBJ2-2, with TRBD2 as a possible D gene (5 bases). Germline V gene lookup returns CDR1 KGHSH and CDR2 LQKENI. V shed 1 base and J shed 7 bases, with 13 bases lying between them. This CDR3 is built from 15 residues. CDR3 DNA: TGTGCCAGCTCACCACAGGCGACTGCGGGCGGGGAGCTGTTTTTT. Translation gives CASSPQATAGGELFF.

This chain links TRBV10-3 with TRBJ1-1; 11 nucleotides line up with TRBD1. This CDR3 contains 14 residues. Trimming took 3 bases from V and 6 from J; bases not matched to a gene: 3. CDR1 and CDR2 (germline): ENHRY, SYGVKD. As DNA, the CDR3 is TGTGCCATCAGTGACCGGGACAGGGGGGCTGAAGCTTTCTTT. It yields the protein CAISDRDRGAEAFF.

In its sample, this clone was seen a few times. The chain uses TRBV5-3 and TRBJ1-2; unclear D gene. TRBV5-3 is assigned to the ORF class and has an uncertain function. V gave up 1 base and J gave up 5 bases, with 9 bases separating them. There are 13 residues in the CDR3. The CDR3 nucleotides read TGTGCCAGAAGCTTGTGGGGATGTTATGGCTACACCTTC. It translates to CARSLWGCYGYTF.

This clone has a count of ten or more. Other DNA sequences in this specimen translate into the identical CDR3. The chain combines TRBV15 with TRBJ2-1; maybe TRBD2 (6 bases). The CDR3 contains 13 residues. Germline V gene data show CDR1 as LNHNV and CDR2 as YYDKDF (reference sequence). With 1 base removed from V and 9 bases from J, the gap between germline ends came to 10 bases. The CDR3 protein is CATSRGGRSEQFF. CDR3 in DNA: TGTGCCACCAGCAGAGGGGGGAGGTCTGAGCAGTTCTTC.

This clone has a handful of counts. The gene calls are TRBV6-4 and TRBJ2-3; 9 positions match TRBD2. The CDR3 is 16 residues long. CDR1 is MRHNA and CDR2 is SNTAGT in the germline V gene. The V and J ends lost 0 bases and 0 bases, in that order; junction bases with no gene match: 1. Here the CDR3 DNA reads TGTGCCAGCAGTGACTCCGCGGGAGGGAGCACAGATACGCAGTATTTT. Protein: CASSDSAGGSTDTQYF.

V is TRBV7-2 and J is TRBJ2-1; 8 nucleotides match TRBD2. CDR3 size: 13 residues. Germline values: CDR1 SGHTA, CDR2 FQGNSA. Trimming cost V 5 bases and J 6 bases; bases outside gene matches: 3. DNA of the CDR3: TGTGCCAGCAGCAAAGGACTAGCCAATGAGCAGTTCTTC. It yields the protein CASSKGLANEQFF. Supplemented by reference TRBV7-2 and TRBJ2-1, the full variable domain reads GAGVSQSPSNKVTEKGKDVELRCDPISGHTALYWYRQSLGQGLEFLIYFQGNSAPDKSGLPSDRFSAERTGGSVSTLTIQRTQQEDSAVYLCASSKGLANEQFFGPGTRLTVL.

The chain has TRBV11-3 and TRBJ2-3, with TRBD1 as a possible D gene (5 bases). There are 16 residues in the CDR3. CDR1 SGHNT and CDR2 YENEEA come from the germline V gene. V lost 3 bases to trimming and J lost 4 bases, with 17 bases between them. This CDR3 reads CASSLGQGDFADTQYF. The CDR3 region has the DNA TGTGCCAGCAGCTTGGGGCAGGGTGACTTTGCAGATACGCAGTATTTT.

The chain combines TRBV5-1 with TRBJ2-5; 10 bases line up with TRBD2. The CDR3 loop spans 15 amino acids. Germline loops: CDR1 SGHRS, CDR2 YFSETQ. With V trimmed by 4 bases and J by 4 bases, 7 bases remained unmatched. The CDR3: CASSKLAGVSETQYF. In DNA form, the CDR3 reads TGCGCCAGCAGCAAGCTAGCGGGAGTATCAGAGACCCAGTACTTC.